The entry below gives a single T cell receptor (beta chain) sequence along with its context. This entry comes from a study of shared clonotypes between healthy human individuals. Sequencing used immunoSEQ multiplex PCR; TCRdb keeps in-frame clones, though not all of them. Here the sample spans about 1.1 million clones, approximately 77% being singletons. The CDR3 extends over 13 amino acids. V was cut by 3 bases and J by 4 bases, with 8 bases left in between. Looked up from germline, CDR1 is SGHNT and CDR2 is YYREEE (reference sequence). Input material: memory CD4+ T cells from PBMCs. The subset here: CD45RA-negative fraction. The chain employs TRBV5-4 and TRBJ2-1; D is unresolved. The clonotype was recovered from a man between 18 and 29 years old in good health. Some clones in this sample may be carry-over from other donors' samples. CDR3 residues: CASSSGVYNEQFF. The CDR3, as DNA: TGTGCCAGCAGCTCCGGTGTATACAATGAGCAGTTCTTC.